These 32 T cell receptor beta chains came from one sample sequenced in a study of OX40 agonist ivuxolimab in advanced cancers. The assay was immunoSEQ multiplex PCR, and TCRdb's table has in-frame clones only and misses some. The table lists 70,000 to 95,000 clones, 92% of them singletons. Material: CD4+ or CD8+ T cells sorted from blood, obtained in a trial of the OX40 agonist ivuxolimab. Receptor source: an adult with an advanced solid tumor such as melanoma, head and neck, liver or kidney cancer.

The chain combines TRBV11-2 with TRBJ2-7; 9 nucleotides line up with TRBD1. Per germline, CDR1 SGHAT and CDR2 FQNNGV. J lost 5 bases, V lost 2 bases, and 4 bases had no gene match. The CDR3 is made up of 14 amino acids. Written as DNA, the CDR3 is TGTGCCAGCAGCTTAATGACAGGGGGACACGAGCAGTACTTC. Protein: CASSLMTGGHEQYF.

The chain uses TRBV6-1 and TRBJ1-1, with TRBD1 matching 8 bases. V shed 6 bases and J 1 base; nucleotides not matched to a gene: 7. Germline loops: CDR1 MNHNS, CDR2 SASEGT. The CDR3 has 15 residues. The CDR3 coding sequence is TGTGCCAGCAGAGAAACCGGGACAGGGAACACTGAAGCTTTCTTT. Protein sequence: CASRETGTGNTEAFF.

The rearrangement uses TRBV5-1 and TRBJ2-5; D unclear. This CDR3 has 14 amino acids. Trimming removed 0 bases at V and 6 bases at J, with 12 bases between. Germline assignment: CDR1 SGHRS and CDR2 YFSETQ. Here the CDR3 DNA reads TGCGCCAGCAGCTTGGAGTACGGAGCCAAGACCCAGTACTTC. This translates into CASSLEYGAKTQYF.

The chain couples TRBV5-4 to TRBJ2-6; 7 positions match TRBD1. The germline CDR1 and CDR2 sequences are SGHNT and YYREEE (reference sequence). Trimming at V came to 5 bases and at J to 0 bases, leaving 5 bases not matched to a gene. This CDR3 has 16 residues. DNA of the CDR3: TGTGCCAGCAGTCCCCCAGGGGGCTCTGGGGCCAACGTCCTGACTTTC. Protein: CASSPPGGSGANVLTF.

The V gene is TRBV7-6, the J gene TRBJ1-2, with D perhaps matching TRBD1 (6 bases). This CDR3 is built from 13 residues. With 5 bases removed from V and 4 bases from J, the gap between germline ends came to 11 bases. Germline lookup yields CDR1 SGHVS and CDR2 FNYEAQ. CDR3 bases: TGTGCCAGCAGCCCGGACAGAAGCTATGGCTACACCTTC. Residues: CASSPDRSYGYTF.

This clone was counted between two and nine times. The CDR3 is CASSYSRANNYGYTF. CDR3 in DNA: TGTGCCAGCAGTTACTCGCGGGCGAATAACTATGGCTACACCTTC. This rearrangement joins TRBV6-5 to TRBJ1-2; D unresolved. This CDR3 has 15 residues. Deletions cut 0 bases from V and 1 base from J, with 9 bases between. Germline CDR1 reads MNHEY; CDR2 reads SVGAGI.

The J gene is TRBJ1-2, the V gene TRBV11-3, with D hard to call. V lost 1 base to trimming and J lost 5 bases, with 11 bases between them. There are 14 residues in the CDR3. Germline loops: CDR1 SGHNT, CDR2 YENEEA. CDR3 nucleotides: TGTGCCAGCAGCTTAGGCTCCCGAGCGTATGGCTACACCTTC. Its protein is CASSLGSRAYGYTF.

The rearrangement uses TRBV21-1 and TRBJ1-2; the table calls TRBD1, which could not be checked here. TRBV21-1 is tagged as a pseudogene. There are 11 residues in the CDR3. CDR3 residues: CASARGYGYTF. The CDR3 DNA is TGTGCCAGCGCCAGGGGGTACGGCTACACCTTC.

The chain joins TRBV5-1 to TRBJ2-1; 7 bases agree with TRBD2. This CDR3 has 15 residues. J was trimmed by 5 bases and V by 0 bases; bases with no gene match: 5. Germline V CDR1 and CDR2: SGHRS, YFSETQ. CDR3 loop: CASSLGGGSDNEQFF. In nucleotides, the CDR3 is TGCGCCAGCAGCTTGGGAGGCGGGAGCGACAATGAGCAGTTCTTC.

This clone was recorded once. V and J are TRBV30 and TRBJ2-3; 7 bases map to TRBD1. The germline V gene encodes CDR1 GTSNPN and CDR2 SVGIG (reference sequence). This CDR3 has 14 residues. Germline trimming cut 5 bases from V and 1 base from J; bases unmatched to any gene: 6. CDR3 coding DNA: TGTGCCTGGGGACAGGTCGGGGGCACAGATACGCAGTATTTT. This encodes CAWGQVGGTDTQYF.

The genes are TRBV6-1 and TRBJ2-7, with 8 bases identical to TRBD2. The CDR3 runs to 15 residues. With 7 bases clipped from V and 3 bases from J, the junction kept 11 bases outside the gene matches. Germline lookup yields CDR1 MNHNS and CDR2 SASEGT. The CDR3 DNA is TGTGCCAGCACCCGCAACGCGGGAGGTGACTACGAGCAGTACTTC. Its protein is CASTRNAGGDYEQYF.

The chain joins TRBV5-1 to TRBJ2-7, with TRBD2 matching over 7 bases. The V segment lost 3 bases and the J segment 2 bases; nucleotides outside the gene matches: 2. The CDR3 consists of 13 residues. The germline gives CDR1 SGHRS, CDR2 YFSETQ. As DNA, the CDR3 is TGCGCCAGCAGCTCCCTAGCGGCCTACGAGCAGTACTTC. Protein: CASSSLAAYEQYF.

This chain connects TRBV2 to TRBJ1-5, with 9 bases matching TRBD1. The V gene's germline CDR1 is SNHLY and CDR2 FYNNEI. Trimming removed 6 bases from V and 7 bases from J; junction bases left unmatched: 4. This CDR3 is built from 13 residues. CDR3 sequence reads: CASSRTGDQPQHF. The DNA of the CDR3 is TGTGCCAGCAGCCGGACAGGGGACCAGCCCCAGCATTTT.

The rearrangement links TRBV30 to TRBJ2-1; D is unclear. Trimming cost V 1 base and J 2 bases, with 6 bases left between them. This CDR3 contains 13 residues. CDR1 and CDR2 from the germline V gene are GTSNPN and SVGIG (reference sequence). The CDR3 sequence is CAWSGWAYNEQFF. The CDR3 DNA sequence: TGTGCCTGGAGTGGCTGGGCCTACAATGAGCAGTTCTTC. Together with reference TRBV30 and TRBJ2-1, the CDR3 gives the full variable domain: SQTIHQWPATLVQPVGSPLSLECTVEGTSNPNLYWYRQAAGRGLQLLFYSVGIGQISSEVPQNLSASRPQDRQFILSSKKLLLSDSGFYLCAWSGWAYNEQFFGPGTRLTVL.

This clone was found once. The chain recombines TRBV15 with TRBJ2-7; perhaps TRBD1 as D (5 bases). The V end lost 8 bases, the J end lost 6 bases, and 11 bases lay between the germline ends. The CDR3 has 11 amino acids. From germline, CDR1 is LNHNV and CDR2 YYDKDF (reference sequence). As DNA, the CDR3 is TGTGCCACCGGGGCTTGGGGCGAGCAGTACTTC. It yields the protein CATGAWGEQYF.

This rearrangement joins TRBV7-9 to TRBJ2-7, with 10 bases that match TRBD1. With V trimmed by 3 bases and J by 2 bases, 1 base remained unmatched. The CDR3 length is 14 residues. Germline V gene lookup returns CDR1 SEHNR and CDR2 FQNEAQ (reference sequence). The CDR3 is CASSLGTGAYEQYF. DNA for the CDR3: TGTGCCAGCAGCTTGGGGACAGGGGCCTACGAGCAGTACTTC. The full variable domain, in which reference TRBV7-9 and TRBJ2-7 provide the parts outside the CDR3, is DTGVSQNPRHKITKRGQNVTFRCDPISEHNRLYWYRQTLGQGPEFLTYFQNEAQLEKSRLLSDRFSAERPKGSFSTLEIQRTEQGDSAMYLCASSLGTGAYEQYFGPGTRLTVT.

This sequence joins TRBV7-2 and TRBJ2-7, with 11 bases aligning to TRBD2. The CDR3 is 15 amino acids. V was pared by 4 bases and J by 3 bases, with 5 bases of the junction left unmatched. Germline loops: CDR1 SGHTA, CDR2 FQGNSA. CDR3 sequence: CASSSLAGGSYEQYF. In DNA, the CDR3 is TGTGCCAGCAGCTCTCTAGCGGGAGGTAGCTACGAGCAGTACTTC.

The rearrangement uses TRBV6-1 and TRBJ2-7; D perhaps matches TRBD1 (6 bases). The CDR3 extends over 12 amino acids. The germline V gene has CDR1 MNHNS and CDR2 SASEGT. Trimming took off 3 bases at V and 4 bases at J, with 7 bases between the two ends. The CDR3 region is CASSDGQYEQYF. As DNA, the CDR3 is TGTGCCAGCAGTGACGGACAGTACGAGCAGTACTTC.

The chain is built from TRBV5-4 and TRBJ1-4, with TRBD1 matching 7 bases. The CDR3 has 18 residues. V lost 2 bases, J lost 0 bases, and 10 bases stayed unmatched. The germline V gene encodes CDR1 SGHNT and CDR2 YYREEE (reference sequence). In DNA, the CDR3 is TGTGCCAGCAGCTTCCTCGGGACAGTTATTACAACTAATGAAAAACTGTTTTTT. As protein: CASSFLGTVITTNEKLFF.

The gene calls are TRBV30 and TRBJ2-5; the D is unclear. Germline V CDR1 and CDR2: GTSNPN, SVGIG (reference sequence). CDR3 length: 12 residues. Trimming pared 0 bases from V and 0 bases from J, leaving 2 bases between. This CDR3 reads CAWSVYQETQYF. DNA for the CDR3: TGTGCCTGGAGTGTATACCAAGAGACCCAGTACTTC.

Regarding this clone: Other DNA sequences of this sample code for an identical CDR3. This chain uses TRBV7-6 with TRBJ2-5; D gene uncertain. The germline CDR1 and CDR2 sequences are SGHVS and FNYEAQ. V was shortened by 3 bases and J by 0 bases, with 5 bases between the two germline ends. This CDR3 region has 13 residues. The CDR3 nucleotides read TGTGCCAGCAGCTTGGGCAACCAAGAGACCCAGTACTTC. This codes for CASSLGNQETQYF.

The CDR3 DNA reads TGCAGCGCCCGGACAGGCACAGATACGCAGTATTTT. Translated: CSARTGTDTQYF. The chain has TRBV29-1 and TRBJ2-3; the D gene is possibly TRBD1 (6 bases). This CDR3 spans 12 amino acids. Germline V gene data show CDR1 as SQVTM and CDR2 as ANQGSEA. V was cut by 7 bases and J by 1 base, with 9 bases left in between.

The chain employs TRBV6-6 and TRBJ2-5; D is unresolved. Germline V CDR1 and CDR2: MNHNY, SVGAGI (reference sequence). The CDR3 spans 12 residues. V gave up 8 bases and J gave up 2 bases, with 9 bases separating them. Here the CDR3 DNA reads TGTGCCAGCCACCCGGAACAAGAGACCCAGTACTTC. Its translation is CASHPEQETQYF.

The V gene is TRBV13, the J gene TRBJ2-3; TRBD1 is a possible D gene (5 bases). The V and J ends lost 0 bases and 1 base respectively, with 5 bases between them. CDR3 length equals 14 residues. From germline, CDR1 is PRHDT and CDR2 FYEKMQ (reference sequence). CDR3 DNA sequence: TGTGCCAGCAGCTTAGGACAGGGCACAGATACGCAGTATTTT. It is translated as CASSLGQGTDTQYF.

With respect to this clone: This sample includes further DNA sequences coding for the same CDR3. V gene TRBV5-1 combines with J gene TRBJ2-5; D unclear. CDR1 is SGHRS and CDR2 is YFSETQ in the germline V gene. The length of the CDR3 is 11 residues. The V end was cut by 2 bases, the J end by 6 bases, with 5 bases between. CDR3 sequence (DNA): TGCGCCAGCAGCTTCGATAAGACCCAGTACTTC. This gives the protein CASSFDKTQYF.

The CDR3 DNA sequence: TGTGCCAGCAGCTTGAGCGGGGGCAACACCGGGGAGCTGTTTTTT. Its protein product is CASSLSGGNTGELFF. The chain links TRBV5-8 to TRBJ2-2, with 8 bases fitting TRBD2. Germline V lookup: CDR1 SGHTS, CDR2 YDEGEE. CDR3 length: 15 residues. Trimming removed 1 base from V and 2 bases from J; junction bases left unmatched: 1. Full variable domain (rest looked up from reference TRBV5-8 and TRBJ2-2): EAGVTQSPTHLIKTRGQQATLRCSPISGHTSVYWYQQALGLGLQFLLWYDEGEERNRGNFPPRFSGRQFPNYSSELNVNALELEDSALYLCASSLSGGNTGELFFGEGSRLTVL.

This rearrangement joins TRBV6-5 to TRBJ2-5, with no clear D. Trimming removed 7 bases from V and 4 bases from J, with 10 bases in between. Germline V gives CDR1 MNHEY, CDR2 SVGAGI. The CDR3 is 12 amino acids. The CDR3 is CASKTGIETQYF. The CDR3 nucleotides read TGTGCCAGCAAAACTGGGATAGAGACCCAGTACTTC.

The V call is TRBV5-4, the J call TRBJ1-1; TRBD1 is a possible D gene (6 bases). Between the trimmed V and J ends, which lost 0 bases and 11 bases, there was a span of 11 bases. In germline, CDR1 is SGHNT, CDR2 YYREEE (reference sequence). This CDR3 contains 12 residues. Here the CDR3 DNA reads TGTGCCAGCAGCTTGGGGACAGCGAGGGCTTTCTTT. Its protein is CASSLGTARAFF.

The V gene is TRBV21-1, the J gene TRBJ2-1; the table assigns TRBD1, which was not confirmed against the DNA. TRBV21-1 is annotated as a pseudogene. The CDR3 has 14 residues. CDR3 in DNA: TGTGCCAGCACCCCGGGACAGGGATACAATGAGCAGTTCTTC. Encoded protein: CASTPGQGYNEQFF.

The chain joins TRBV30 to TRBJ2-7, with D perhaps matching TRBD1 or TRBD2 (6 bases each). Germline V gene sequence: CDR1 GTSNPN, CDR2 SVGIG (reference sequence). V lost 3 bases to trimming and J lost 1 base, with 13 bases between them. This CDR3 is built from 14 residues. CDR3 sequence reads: CAWRRLGGSYEQYF. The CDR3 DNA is TGTGCCTGGAGGAGACTAGGGGGGTCCTACGAGCAGTACTTC.

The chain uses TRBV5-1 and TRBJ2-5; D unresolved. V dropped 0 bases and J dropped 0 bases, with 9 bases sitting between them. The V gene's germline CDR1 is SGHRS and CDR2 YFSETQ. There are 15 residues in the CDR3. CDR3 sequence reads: CASSLARRDQETQYF. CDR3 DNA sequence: TGCGCCAGCAGCTTGGCGAGAAGGGACCAAGAGACCCAGTACTTC.

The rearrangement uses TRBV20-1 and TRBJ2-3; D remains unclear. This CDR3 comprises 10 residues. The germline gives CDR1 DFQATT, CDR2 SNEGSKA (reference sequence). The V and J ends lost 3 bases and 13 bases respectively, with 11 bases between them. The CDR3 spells CSASQVKEYF. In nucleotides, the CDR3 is TGCAGTGCTAGTCAGGTTAAGGAGTATTTT.